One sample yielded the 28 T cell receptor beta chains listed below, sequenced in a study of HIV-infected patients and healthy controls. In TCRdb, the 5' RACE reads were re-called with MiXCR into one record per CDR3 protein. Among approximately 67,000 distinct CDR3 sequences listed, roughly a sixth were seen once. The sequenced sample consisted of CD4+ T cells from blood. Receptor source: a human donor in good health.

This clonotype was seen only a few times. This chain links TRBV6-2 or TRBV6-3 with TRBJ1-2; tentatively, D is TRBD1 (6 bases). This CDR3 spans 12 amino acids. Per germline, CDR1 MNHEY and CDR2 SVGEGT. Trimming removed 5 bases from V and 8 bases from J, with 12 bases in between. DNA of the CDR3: TGTGCCAGCAGTAAACAGGGACGCGGCTACACCTTC. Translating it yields CASSKQGRGYTF.

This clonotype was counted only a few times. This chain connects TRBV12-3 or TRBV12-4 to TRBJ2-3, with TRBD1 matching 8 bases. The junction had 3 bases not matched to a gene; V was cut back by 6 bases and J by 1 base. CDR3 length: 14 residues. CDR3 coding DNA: TGTGCCAGCAGGCCGACAGGGGGCACAGATACGCAGTATTTT. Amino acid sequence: CASRPTGGTDTQYF.

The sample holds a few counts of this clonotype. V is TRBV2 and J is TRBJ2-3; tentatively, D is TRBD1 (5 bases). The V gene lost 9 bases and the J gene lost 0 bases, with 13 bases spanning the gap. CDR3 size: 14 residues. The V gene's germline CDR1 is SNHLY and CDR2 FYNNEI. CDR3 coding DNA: TGTGCCAGTGGCAGGGATACTAGCACAGATACGCAGTATTTT. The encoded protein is CASGRDTSTDTQYF. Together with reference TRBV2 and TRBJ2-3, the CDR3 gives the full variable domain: EPEVTQTPSHQVTQMGQEVILRCVPISNHLYFYWYRQILGQKVEFLVSFYNNEISEKSEIFDDQFSVERPDGSNFTLKIRSTKLEDSAMYFCASGRDTSTDTQYFGPGTRLTVL.

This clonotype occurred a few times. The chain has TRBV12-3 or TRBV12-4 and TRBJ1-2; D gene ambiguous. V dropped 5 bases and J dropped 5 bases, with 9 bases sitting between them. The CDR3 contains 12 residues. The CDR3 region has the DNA TGTGCCAGCAGTCGGGATGGATATGGCTACACCTTC. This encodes CASSRDGYGYTF.

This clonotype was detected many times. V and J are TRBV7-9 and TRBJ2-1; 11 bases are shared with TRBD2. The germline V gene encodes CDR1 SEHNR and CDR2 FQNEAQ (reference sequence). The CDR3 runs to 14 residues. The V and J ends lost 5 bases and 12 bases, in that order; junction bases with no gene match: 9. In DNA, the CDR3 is TGTGCCAGCAGCCCGGGACTAGCGGCGGCCTGGCAGTTCTTC. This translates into CASSPGLAAAWQFF.

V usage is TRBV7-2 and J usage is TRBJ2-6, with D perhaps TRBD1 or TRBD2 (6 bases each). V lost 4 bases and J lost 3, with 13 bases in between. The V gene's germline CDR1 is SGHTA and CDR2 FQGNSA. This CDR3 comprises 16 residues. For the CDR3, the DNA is TGTGCCAGCAGCTCTAGAGGGGGGCTTGGGGCCAACGTCCTGACTTTC. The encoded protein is CASSSRGGLGANVLTF.

The CDR3: CASSTLLEQFF. CDR3 nucleotides: TGTGCCAGTAGTACGTTGCTAGAGCAGTTCTTC. The gene calls are TRBV19 and TRBJ2-1; D not resolved. CDR1 is LNHDA, CDR2 SQIVND, per germline (reference sequence). The germline V and J ends were trimmed by 4 bases and 10 bases, with 8 bases remaining between them. This CDR3 region has 11 residues.

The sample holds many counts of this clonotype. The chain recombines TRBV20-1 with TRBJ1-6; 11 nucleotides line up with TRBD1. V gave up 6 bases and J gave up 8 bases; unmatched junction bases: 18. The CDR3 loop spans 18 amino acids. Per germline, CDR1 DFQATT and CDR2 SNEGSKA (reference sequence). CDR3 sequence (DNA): TGCAGTGCCAGGACCTCCGGGACAGGGGGACTCAGGGATTCACCCCTCCACTTT. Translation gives CSARTSGTGGLRDSPLHF.

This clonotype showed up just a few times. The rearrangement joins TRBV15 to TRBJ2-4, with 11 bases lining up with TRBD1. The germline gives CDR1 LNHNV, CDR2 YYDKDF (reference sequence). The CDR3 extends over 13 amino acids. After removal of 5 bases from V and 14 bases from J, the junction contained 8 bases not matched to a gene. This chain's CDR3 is CATSGQGASGEYF. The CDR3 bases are TGTGCCACCAGCGGACAGGGGGCTTCGGGGGAGTACTTC.

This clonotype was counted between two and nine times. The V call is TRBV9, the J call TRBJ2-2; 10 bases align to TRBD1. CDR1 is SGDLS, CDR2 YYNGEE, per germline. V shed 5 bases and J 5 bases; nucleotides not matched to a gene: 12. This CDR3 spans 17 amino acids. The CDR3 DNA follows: TGTGCCAGCAGACCCCCAACCGGGACAGGGGAAACCGGGGAGCTGTTTTTT. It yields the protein CASRPPTGTGETGELFF.

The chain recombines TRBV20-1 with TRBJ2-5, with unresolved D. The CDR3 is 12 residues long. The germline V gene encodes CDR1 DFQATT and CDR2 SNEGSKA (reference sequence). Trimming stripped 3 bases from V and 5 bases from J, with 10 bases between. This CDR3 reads CSASARIETQYF. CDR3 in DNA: TGCAGTGCTAGTGCCCGAATCGAGACCCAGTACTTC.

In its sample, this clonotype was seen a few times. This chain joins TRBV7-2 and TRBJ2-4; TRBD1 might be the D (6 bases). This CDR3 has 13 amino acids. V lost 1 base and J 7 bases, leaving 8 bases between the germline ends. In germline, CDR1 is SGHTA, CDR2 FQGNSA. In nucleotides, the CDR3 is TGTGCCAGCAGCTTAGGACAGGTTAACATTCAGTACTTC. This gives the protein CASSLGQVNIQYF.

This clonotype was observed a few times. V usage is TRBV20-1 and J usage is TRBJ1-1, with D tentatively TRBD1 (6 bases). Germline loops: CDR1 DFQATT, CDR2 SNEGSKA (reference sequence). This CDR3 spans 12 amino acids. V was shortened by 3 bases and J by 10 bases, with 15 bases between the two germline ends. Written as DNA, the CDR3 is TGCAGTGCTAGTGAGCAGGGGTTGAGAGCTTTCTTT. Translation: CSASEQGLRAFF.

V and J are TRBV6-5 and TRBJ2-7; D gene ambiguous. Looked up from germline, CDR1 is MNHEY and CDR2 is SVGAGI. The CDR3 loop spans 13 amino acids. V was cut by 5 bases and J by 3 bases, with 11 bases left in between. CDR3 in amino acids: CASSGPPDYEQYF. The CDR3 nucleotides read TGTGCCAGCAGTGGGCCACCAGACTACGAGCAGTACTTC.

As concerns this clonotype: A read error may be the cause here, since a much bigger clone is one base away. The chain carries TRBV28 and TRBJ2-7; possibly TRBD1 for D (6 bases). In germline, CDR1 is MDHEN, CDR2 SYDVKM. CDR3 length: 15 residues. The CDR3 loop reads CASSSHREGSCEQYF. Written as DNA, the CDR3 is TGTGCCAGCAGTTCGCACAGGGAAGGCTCCTGCGAGCAGTACTTC.

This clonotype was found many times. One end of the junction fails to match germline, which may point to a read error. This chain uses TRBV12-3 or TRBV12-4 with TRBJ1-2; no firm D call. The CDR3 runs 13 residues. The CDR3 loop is CASSLENTWQPVF. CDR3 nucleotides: TGTGCCAGCAGTTTGGAAAATACGTGGCAGCCGGTCTTC.

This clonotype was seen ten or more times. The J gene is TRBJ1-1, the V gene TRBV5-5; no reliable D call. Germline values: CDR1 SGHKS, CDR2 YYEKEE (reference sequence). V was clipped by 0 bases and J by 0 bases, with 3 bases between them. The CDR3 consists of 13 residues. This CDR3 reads CASSLALNTEAFF. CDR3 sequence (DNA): TGTGCCAGCAGCTTGGCCCTGAACACTGAAGCTTTCTTT.

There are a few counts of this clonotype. The CDR3 DNA sequence: TGTGCCAGTAGTAAGGACAGGGGCACAGATACGCAGTATTTT. Residues: CASSKDRGTDTQYF. The chain couples TRBV19 to TRBJ2-3; the match to TRBD1 covers 8 bases. The CDR3 is 14 amino acids. The germline CDR1 and CDR2 sequences are LNHDA and SQIVND (reference sequence). Unmatched junction bases numbered 1, after V lost 4 bases and J lost 1 base.

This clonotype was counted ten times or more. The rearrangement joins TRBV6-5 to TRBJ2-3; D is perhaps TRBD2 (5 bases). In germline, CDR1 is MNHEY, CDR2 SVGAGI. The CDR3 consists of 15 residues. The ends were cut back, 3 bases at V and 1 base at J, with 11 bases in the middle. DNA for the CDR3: TGTGCCAGCAGTTATAGGGAGTGGGGCACAGATACGCAGTATTTT. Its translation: CASSYREWGTDTQYF.

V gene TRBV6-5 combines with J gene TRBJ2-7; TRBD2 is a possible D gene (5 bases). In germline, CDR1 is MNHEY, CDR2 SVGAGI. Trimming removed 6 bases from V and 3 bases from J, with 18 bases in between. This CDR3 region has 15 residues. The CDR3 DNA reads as TGTGCCAGCAGACGCTATCTGGACGGAGGCTACGAGCAGTACTTC. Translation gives CASRRYLDGGYEQYF.

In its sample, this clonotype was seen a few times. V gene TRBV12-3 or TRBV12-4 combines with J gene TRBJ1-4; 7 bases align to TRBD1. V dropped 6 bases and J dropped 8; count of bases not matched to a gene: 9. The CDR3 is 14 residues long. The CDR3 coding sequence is TGTGCCAGCAGCTCTAACAGGGGAGAGGAAAAACTGTTTTTT. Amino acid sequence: CASSSNRGEEKLFF.

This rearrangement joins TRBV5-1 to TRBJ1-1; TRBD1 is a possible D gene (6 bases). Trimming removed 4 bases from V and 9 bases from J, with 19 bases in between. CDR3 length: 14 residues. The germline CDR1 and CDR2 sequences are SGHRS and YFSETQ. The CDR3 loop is CASSPQGSSLQAFF. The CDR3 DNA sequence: TGCGCCAGCAGCCCACAGGGATCGTCACTTCAAGCTTTCTTT.

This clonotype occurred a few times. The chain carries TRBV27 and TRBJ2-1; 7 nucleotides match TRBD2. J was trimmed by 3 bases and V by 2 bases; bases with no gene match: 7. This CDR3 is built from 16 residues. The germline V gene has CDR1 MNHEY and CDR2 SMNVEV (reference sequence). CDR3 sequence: CASSLRPSGSYNEQFF. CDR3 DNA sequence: TGTGCCAGCAGTTTACGTCCTAGCGGAAGCTACAATGAGCAGTTCTTC.

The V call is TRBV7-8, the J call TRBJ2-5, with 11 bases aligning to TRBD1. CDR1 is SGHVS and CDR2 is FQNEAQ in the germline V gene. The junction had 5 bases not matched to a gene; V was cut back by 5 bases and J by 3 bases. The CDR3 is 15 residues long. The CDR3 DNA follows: TGTGCCAGCAGCCCGAGGACAGGGGGCGAAGAGACCCAGTACTTC. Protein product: CASSPRTGGEETQYF.

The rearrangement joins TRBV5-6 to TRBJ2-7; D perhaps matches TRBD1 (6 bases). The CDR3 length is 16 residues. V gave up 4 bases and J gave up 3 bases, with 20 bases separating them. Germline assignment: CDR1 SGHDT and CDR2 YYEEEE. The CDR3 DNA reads TGTGCCAGCAGCCAACTACAGGGCCCCAGGGTCTACGAGCAGTACTTC. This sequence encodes CASSQLQGPRVYEQYF.

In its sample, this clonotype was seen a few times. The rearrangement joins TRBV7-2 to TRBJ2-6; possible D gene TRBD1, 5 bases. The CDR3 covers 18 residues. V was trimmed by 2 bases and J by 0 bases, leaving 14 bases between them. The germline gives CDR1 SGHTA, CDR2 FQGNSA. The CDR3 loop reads CASSLLAGSHSGANVLTF. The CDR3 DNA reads TGTGCCAGCAGCTTATTGGCAGGGTCGCACTCTGGGGCCAACGTCCTGACTTTC.

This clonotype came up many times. The CDR3 loop reads CASQLDPNDEQFF. DNA of the CDR3: TGCGCCAGCCAACTAGATCCAAACGATGAGCAGTTCTTC. The gene calls are TRBV5-1 and TRBJ2-1, with a tentative D call TRBD2 (5 bases). V lost 7 bases, J lost 8 bases, and 16 bases lay in between. CDR3 length equals 13 residues. CDR1 SGHRS and CDR2 YFSETQ come from the germline V gene.

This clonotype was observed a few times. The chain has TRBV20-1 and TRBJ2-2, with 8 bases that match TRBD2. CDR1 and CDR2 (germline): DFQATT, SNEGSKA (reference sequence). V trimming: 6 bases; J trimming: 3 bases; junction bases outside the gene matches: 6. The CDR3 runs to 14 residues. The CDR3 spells CSAPSGRYTGELFF. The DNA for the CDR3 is TGCAGTGCCCCGAGCGGGAGATACACCGGGGAGCTGTTTTTT.